This T cell receptor beta chain was sequenced for a study of T-cell reconstitution after alpha-beta-depleted transplantation in children. Findings and caveats of the study: Certain patients had high TCRbeta diversity at day 60, and it came from recipient T cells and thymic progenitors that survived.

A word on this clonotype: The antigen remains undetermined.

Molecular barcoding with unique molecular identifiers was used for the TCRbeta library. TCRdb analysed the PCR reads with MiXCR anew, one entry per CDR3 protein. The sample holds some 350,000 distinct CDR3 sequences, around 15% seen once. The CDR3 is made up of 14 amino acids. V was trimmed by 8 bases and J by 6 bases, leaving 17 bases between them. The chain combines TRBV12-3 or TRBV12-4 with TRBJ2-1; D might be TRBD1 (6 bases). The sequence was obtained from a male patient aged 2 to 10 who had a stem cell transplant for acute lymphoblastic leukemia, so the T cells may come from the graft donor. Here the sequenced sample was PBMCs, mostly from graft donor cells, taken 360 days after TCRalphabeta/CD19-depleted stem cell transplant. Written as DNA, the CDR3 is TGTGCCAGCGGGCGGGTGGGGGCGACCAATGAGCAGTTCTTC. Translating it yields CASGRVGATNEQFF.